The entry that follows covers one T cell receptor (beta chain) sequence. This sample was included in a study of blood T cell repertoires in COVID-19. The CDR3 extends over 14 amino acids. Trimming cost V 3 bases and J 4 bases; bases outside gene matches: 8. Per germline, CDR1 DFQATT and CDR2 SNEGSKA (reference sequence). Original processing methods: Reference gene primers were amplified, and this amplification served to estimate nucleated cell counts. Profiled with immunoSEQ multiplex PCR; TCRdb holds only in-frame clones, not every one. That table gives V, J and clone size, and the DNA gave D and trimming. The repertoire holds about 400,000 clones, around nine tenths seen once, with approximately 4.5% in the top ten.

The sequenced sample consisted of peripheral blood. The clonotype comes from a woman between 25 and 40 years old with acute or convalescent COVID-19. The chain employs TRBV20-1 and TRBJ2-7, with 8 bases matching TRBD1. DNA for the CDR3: TGCAGTGCTAGTTCCGGGACAGGAGAATACGAGCAGTACTTC. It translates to CSASSGTGEYEQYF.